This TCR beta chain stems from a study of cytomegalovirus exposure and HLA in healthy donors. Across the study: An earlier analysis found some 120 million unique TCR beta sequences from 200 million or so T cells. Study-wide findings and caveats: Association of a missense DCLRE1C variant with TCR beta V- and J-gene trimming was reported in a later analysis.

In regard to this clone: As yet, its antigen is unknown. Distinct nucleotide sequences in the sample also encode this CDR3.

60 Vbeta and 13 Jbeta primers were used in PCR. Profiling relied on immunoSEQ multiplex PCR, and the TCRdb table lists in-frame clones only, not all of them. The table records about 200,000 clones, roughly 80% of them present only once. The V and J ends lost 3 bases and 1 base respectively, with 15 bases between them. Looked up from germline, CDR1 is SQVTM and CDR2 is ANQGSEA. This CDR3 spans 15 amino acids. The material sequenced was PBMCs. This clonotype was sampled from a man between 25 and 39 years old in good health and CMV-seronegative. V is TRBV29-1 and J is TRBJ1-2; TRBD1 is a possible D gene (6 bases). The CDR3 loop reads CSVEGGDIFNYGYTF. CDR3 in DNA: TGCAGCGTTGAGGGGGGGGACATCTTTAACTATGGCTACACCTTC.